Listed here are 7 T cell receptor beta chains from one sample, sequenced in a study of T cells in women clearing cervical HPV infection. Some clones are missing from TCRdb's copy, which holds only in-frame ones; the method was immunoSEQ multiplex PCR. Listed are about 30,000 clones; 3.5% falls within the top ten. The source material was blood buffy coat. The receptor set was obtained from a woman aged 18-69 years with a cervical HPV16 infection that either progressed to CIN3+ or cleared (not recorded which).

As for this clone: Read data end 3 residues before the CDR3 end; the end is taken from the germline J gene. The rearrangement uses TRBV20-1 and TRBJ1-1; D unclear. CDR1 and CDR2 (germline): DFQATT, SNEGSKA (reference sequence). Between the trimmed V and J ends, which lost 1 base and 7 bases, there was a span of 10 bases. CDR3 size: 12 residues. The chain's CDR3 is CSARGQDYEAFF. CDR3 DNA (partial): TGCAGTGCTAGAGGGCAAGACTATGAA.

Notes on this clone: The sequence runs out 3 residues before the end of the CDR3; the remainder is reconstructed from the germline J gene. The chain couples TRBV19 to TRBJ2-7; 7 nucleotides agree with TRBD1. The germline V gene has CDR1 LNHDA and CDR2 SQIVND (reference sequence). V gave up 2 bases and J gave up 1 base; unmatched junction bases: 2. The CDR3 has 14 residues. The sequenced CDR3 bases are TGTGCCAGTAGTATACAGGGGGAATCCTACGAG. Protein: CASSIQGESYE. The full CDR3 protein reads CASSIQGESYEQYF.

As concerns this clone: The read ends 3 residues early relative to the CDR3; the germline J gene fills the gap. V and J are TRBV6-4 and TRBJ2-7; the D is unclear. The V end was cut by 3 bases, the J end by 0 bases, with 12 bases between. CDR3 size: 15 residues. Germline assignment: CDR1 MRHNA and CDR2 SNTAGT. Incomplete CDR3 DNA: TGTGCCAGCAGTGAAGGTTGGCATCACTCCTACGAG. Translating it yields CASSEGWHHSYE. The full CDR3 reads CASSEGWHHSYEQYF.

Note on this clone: The CDR3 end lies 3 residues beyond the end of the read and is filled in from the germline J gene. The chain recombines TRBV20-1 with TRBJ2-7; D possibly corresponds to TRBD1 (5 bases). V was pared by 3 bases and J by 0 bases, with 9 bases between. CDR1 is DFQATT, CDR2 SNEGSKA, per germline (reference sequence). CDR3 length equals 13 residues. This CDR3 reads CSASTGASYEQYF. The CDR3 DNA, read in part, is TGCAGTGCTAGTACTGGGGCCTCCTACGAG.

In regard to this clone: The sequence runs out 3 residues before the end of the CDR3; the remainder is reconstructed from the germline J gene. The chain combines TRBV20-1 with TRBJ2-5; D may be TRBD1 (5 bases). CDR1 and CDR2 from the germline V gene are DFQATT and SNEGSKA (reference sequence). CDR3 length equals 15 residues. With 1 base removed from V and 3 bases from J, the gap between germline ends came to 15 bases. The CDR3 loop is CSARVPHEGEETQYF. Incomplete CDR3 DNA: TGCAGTGCTAGAGTCCCCCACGAAGGGGAAGAGACC.

This CDR3 reads CASSSGLAGQINEQFF. Incomplete CDR3 DNA: TGTGCCAGCAGTTCGGGACTAGCGGGGCAAATAAATGAG. The genes are TRBV12-3 or TRBV12-4 and TRBJ2-1, with 13 bases fitting TRBD2. The observed sequence ends 3 residues before the CDR3 terminus, with the missing tail filled in from the germline J gene. CDR3 size: 16 residues. The V gene end was trimmed by 4 bases and the J gene end by 7 bases; junction bases not matched to a gene: 7.

Incomplete CDR3 DNA: TGTGCCACCCTGCCGGTTTGGGACTTGAGCACAGATACG. This codes for CATLPVWDLSTDT. The entire CDR3 sequence reads CATLPVWDLSTDTQYF. V usage is TRBV27 and J usage is TRBJ2-3; D is possibly TRBD2 (6 bases). With the read ending 3 residues before the CDR3 end, the germline J gene is used to fill in that end. Trimming took off 10 bases at V and 0 bases at J, with 20 bases between the two ends. Germline-derived CDR1 and CDR2 are MNHEY and SMNVEV (reference sequence). This CDR3 has 16 amino acids.